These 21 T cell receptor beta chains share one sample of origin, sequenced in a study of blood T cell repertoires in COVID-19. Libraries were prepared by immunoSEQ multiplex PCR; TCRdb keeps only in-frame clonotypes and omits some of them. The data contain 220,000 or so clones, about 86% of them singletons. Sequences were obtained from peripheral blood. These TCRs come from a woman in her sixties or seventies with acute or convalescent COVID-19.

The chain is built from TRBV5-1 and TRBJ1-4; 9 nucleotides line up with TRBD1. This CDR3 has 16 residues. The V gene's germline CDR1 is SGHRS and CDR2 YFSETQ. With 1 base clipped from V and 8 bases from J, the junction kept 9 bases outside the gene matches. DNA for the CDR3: TGCGCCAGCAGCTTGAGCGACAGGGGGGCCGGCGAAAAACTGTTTTTT. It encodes CASSLSDRGAGEKLFF.

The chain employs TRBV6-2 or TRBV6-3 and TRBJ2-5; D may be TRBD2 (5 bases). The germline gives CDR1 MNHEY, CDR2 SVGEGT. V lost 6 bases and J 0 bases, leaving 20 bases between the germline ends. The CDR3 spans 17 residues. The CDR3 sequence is CASSPPLRAEYQETQYF. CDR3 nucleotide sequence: TGTGCCAGCAGCCCTCCACTTCGAGCGGAGTACCAAGAGACCCAGTACTTC.

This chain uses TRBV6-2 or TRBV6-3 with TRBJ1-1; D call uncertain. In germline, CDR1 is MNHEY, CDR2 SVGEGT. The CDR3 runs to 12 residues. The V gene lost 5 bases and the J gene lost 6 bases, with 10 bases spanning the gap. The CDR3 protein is CASSQRFSEAFF. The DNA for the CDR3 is TGTGCCAGCAGTCAGCGGTTCTCTGAAGCTTTCTTT.

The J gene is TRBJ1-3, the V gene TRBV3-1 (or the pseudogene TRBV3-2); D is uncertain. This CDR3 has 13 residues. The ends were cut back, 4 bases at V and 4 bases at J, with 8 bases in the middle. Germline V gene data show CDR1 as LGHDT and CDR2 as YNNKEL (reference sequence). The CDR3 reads CASSRGVGNTIYF. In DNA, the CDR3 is TGTGCCAGCAGCCGAGGCGTCGGAAACACCATATATTTT.

For the CDR3, the DNA is TGTGCCAGCACCTCGGGGGGAGGAGGCTACGAGCAGTACTTC. It translates to CASTSGGGGYEQYF. The V and J genes are TRBV7-9 and TRBJ2-7; 7 positions agree with TRBD2. The CDR3 is 14 residues long. CDR1 and CDR2 from the germline V gene are SEHNR and FQNEAQ (reference sequence). After removal of 7 bases from V and 3 bases from J, the junction contained 9 bases not matched to a gene. Using reference TRBV7-9 and TRBJ2-7 for the parts outside the CDR3, the full variable domain is DTGVSQNPRHKITKRGQNVTFRCDPISEHNRLYWYRQTLGQGPEFLTYFQNEAQLEKSRLLSDRFSAERPKGSFSTLEIQRTEQGDSAMYLCASTSGGGGYEQYFGPGTRLTVT.

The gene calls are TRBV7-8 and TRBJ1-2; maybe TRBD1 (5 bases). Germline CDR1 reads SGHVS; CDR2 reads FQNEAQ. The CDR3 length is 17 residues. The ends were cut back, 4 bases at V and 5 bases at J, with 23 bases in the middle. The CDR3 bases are TGTGCCAGCAGCTGGCGCCGGATTACAGGTGAACCGTATGGCTACACCTTC. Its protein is CASSWRRITGEPYGYTF.

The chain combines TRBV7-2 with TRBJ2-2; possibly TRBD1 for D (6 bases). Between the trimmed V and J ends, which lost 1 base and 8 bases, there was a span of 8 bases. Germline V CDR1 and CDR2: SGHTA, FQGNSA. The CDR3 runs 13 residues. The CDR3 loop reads CASSLEQGGELFF. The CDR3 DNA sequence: TGTGCCAGCAGCTTAGAACAGGGAGGGGAGCTGTTTTTT.

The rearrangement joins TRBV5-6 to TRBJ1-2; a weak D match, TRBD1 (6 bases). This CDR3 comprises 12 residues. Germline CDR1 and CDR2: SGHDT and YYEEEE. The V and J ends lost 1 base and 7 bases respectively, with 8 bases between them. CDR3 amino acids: CASSLTGTGYTF. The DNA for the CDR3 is TGTGCCAGCAGCTTGACAGGGACTGGCTACACCTTC.

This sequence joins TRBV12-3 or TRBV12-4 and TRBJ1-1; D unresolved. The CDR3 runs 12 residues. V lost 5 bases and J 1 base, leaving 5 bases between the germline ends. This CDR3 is CASSPSNTEAFF. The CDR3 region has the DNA TGTGCCAGCAGTCCCTCGAACACTGAAGCTTTCTTT.

Here the CDR3 reads CATRFLKTQYF. CDR3 DNA sequence: TGTGCCACCAGGTTTCTTAAGACCCAGTACTTC. The chain carries TRBV24-1 and TRBJ2-5, with unresolved D. The germline V gene encodes CDR1 KGHDR and CDR2 SFDVKD. The ends were cut back, 7 bases at V and 6 bases at J, with 8 bases in the middle. This CDR3 spans 11 amino acids.

In DNA form, the CDR3 reads TGCAGCGTTCGTCCCTCTAGCGGGGGGCCAGGCACAAGGAAGACCCAGTACTTC. Translating it yields CSVRPSSGGPGTRKTQYF. The chain is built from TRBV29-1 and TRBJ2-5; 11 positions match TRBD2. The trim removed 5 bases at V and 6 bases at J, leaving 20 bases unmatched. The length of the CDR3 is 18 residues. From germline, CDR1 is SQVTM and CDR2 ANQGSEA.

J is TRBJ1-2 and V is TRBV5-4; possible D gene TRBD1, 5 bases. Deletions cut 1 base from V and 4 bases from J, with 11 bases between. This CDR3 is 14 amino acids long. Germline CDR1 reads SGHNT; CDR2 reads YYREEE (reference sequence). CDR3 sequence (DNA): TGTGCCAGCAGCTTGAGGGGAGGAATCTATGGCTACACCTTC. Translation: CASSLRGGIYGYTF.

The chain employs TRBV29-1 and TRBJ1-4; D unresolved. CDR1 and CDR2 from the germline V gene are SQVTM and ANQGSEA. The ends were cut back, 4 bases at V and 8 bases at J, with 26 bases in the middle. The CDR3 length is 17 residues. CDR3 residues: CSVVGPVRRGEGEKLFF. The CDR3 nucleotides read TGCAGCGTTGTGGGCCCTGTGAGACGTGGGGAGGGAGAAAAACTGTTTTTT. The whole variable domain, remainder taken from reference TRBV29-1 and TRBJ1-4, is SAVISQKPSRDICQRGTSLTIQCQVDSQVTMMFWYRQQPGQSLTLIATANQGSEATYESGFVIDKFPISRPNLTFSTLTVSNMSPEDSSIYLCSVVGPVRRGEGEKLFFGSGTQLSVL.

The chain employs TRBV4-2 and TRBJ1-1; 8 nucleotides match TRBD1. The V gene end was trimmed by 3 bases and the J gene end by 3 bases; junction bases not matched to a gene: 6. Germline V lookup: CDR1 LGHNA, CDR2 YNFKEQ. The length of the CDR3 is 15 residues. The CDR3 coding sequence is TGTGCCAGCAGCCAGGGGGGACAGGCGGACACTGAAGCTTTCTTT. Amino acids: CASSQGGQADTEAFF.

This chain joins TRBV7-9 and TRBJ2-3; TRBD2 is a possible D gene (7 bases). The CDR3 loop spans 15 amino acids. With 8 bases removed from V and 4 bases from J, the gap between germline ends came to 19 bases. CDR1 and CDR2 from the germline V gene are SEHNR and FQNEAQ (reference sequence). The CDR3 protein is CASGLVGGAADTQYF. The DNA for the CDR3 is TGTGCCAGCGGGTTAGTGGGGGGGGCCGCAGATACGCAGTATTTT.

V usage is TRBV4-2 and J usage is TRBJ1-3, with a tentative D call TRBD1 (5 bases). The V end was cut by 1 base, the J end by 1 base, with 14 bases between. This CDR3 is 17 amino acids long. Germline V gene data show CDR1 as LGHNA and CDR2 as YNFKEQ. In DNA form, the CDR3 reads TGTGCCAGCAGCCAAGGTCCAGGGTCCGCGTCTGGAAACACCATATATTTT. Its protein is CASSQGPGSASGNTIYF.

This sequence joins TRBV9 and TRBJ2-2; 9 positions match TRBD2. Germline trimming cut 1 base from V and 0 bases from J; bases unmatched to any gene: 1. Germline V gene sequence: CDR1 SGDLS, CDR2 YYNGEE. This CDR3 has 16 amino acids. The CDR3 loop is CASSVSSGTNTGELFF. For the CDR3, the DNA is TGTGCCAGCAGCGTATCTAGCGGGACGAACACCGGGGAGCTGTTTTTT.

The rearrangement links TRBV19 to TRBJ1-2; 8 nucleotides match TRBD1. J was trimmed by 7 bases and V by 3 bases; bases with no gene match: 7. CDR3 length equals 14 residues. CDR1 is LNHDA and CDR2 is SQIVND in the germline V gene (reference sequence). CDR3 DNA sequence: TGTGCCAGTAGTATTCGTGGACAGGGTCGTGGCTACACCTTC. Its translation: CASSIRGQGRGYTF.

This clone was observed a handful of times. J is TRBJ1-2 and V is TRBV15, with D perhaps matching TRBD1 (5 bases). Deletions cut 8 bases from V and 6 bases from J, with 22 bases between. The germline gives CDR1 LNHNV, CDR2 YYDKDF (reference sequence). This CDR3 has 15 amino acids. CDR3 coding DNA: TGTGCCACCGCCATCGAGGCAGGGCGATTAGATGGCTACACCTTC. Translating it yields CATAIEAGRLDGYTF.

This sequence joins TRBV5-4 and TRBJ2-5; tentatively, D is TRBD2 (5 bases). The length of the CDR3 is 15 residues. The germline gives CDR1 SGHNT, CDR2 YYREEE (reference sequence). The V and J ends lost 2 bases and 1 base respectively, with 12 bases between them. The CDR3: CASSFPGSGQETQYF. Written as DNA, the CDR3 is TGTGCCAGCAGCTTTCCGGGGAGCGGCCAAGAGACCCAGTACTTC.

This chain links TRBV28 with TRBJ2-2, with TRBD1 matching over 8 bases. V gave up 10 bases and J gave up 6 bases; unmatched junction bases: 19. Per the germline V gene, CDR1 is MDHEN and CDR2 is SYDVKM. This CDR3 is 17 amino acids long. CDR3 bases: TGTGCCACCAGGACAGGGACCGGGCGGAGCCGGGCCGGGGAGCTGTTTTTT. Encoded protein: CATRTGTGRSRAGELFF.